Listed below are T cell receptor beta chains from one sample, sequenced in a study of T cell repertoires in cytomegalovirus infection. MiXCR was run by TCRdb on the reads, yielding one entry per CDR3 protein. The sample includes about 83,000 distinct CDR3 sequences, 25% to 30% of them seen just once. Their specific antigens are unknown. The sample here was CD8+ T cells from cultured PBMCs, taken from culture after CMV antigen stimulation. The receptors were sampled from a human donor in good health (CMV status not recorded). Some clones in this sample may be carry-over from other donors' samples. CDR3s include the opening cysteine and the closing phenylalanine or tryptophan. A D gene is named only where the DNA matches it firmly. Clone size is given for some rows only: seen once, a few or many times, or a class if the clone is expanded.

D gene	clone size	V gene	J gene	CDR3 protein	CDR3 DNA
.	few	TRBV12-3/TRBV12-4	TRBJ2-2	CASSLPDSLGELFF	TGTGCCAGCAGTTTACCTGACTCCCTCGGGGAGCTGTTTTTT
TRBD2	.	TRBV29-1	TRBJ2-1	CSVLQRGSEQFF	TGCAGCGTTCTCCAGCGGGGGAGCGAGCAGTTCTTC
.	few	TRBV2	TRBJ1-1	CASSGTGGLEAFF	TGTGCCAGCAGTGGGACCGGGGGGCTTGAAGCTTTCTTT
.	.	TRBV10-3	TRBJ2-3	CAISESPRGDTQYF	TGTGCCATCAGTGAGTCCCCCCGGGGAGATACGCAGTATTTT
.	few	TRBV20-1	TRBJ1-2	CSASNGYTF	TGCAGTGCTAGCAATGGCTACACCTTC
.	.	TRBV19	TRBJ1-1	CASSSRVSNTEAFF	TGTGCCAGTAGTTCCAGGGTTTCGAACACTGAAGCTTTCTTT
.	.	TRBV7-9	TRBJ2-4	CASSDGLNAKNIQYF	TGTGCCAGCAGCGACGGTTTGAATGCCAAAAACATTCAGTACTTC
TRBD1	.	TRBV19	TRBJ1-2	CASSPTGDYGYTF	TGTGCCAGTAGCCCGACAGGGGACTATGGCTACACCTTC
.	.	TRBV7-6	TRBJ2-1	CASSLAATGRKNNEQFF	TGTGCCAGCAGCTTAGCTGCTACGGGACGGAAAAACAATGAGCAGTTCTTC
.	few	TRBV12-3/TRBV12-4	TRBJ1-3	CASSLDSNNGNTIYF	TGTGCCAGCAGTCTCGACAGCAACAATGGAAACACCATATATTTT
.	many	TRBV12-3/TRBV12-4	TRBJ1-1	CASSLMNGEAFF	TGTGCCAGCAGTTTAATGAACGGTGAAGCTTTCTTT
TRBD2	.	TRBV7-8	TRBJ2-1	CASSFFRLADNEQFF	TGTGCCAGCAGCTTTTTTAGACTAGCGGACAATGAGCAGTTCTTC
TRBD2	few	TRBV27	TRBJ2-5	CASSHRLAGGQETQYF	TGTGCCAGCAGTCATAGACTAGCGGGGGGCCAAGAGACCCAGTACTTC
TRBD1	.	TRBV7-7	TRBJ2-5	CASSSSTGGGETQYF	TGTGCCAGCAGCTCCTCGACAGGGGGCGGGGAGACCCAGTACTTC
TRBD2	.	TRBV12-3/TRBV12-4	TRBJ2-7	CASSLGSGGAYEQYF	TGTGCCAGCAGTTTAGGTAGCGGGGGTGCCTACGAGCAGTACTTC
.	many	TRBV7-8	TRBJ1-5	CASSLWGGWESNQPQHF	TGTGCCAGCAGCTTATGGGGGGGCTGGGAAAGCAATCAGCCCCAGCATTTT
TRBD2	once	TRBV28	TRBJ2-3	CASSFGLAGAYYTDTQYF	TGTGCCAGCAGTTTCGGACTAGCGGGAGCATATTACACAGATACGCAGTATTTT
TRBD2	many	TRBV19	TRBJ2-1	CASSIGAGGFEQFF	TGTGCCAGTAGTATCGGAGCGGGGGGCTTTGAGCAGTTCTTC
TRBD2	.	TRBV6-6	TRBJ2-1	CASSGGGTYNEQFF	TGTGCCAGCAGTGGGGGGGGTACCTACAATGAGCAGTTCTTC
TRBD2	.	TRBV29-1	TRBJ2-4	CSVERLAGGNIQYF	TGCAGCGTTGAAAGGCTAGCGGGGGGTAACATTCAGTACTTC
TRBD2	few	TRBV27	TRBJ2-1	CASRSGGEYNEQFF	TGTGCCAGCAGGAGCGGGGGCGAATACAATGAGCAGTTCTTC
.	.	TRBV27	TRBJ1-5	CASRAQDWQPQHF	TGTGCCAGCAGAGCCCAAGACTGGCAGCCCCAGCATTTT
.	.	TRBV2	TRBJ1-1	CASGDSRHVEAFF	TGTGCCAGCGGGGATTCAAGGCATGTTGAAGCTTTCTTT
TRBD1	few	TRBV15	TRBJ1-2	CATSRGGSTGNDGYTF	TGTGCCACCAGCAGGGGGGGTTCGACAGGGAATGATGGCTACACCTTC
TRBD2	.	TRBV20-1	TRBJ2-3	CSARSGAQLRSTDTQYF	TGCAGTGCAAGAAGCGGGGCTCAACTGAGGAGCACAGATACGCAGTATTTT